A single T cell receptor beta chain is shown here with its context. This entry is derived from a study of T cells expressing NK-cell markers. TCRdb re-called the 5' RACE reads; every CDR3 protein appears as one record, without DNA. This sample lists about 260,000 distinct CDR3 sequences; its ten largest clones have around 3.9%. Germline assignment: CDR1 SEHNR and CDR2 FQNEAQ (reference sequence). This CDR3 has 14 amino acids. This clonotype was sampled from a woman aged 18-69 years in good health. Sequencing input: blood T cells: a sorted CD56 or NKG2C T cell subset, CD4+ or CD8+ T cells, or bulk PBMC T cells (not recorded which). The chain combines TRBV7-9 with TRBJ1-6. The CDR3 region is CASSLKGENSPLHF.